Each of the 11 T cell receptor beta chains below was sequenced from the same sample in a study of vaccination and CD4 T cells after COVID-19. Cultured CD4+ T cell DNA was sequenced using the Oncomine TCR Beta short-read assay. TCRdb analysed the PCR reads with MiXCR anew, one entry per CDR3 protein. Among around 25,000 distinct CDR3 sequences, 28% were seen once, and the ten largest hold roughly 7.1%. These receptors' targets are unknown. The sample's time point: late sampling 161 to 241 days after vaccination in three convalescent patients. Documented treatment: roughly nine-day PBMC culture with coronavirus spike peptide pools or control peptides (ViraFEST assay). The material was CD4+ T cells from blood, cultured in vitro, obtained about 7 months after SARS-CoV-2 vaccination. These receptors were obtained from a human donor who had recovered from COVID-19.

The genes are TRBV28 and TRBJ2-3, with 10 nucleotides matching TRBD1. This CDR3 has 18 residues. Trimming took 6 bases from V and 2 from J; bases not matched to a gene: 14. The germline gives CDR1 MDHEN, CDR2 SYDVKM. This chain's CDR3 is CASSAGTGASLTTDTQYF. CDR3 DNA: TGTGCCAGCAGCGCCGGGACAGGGGCCTCCCTCACCACAGATACGCAGTATTTT.

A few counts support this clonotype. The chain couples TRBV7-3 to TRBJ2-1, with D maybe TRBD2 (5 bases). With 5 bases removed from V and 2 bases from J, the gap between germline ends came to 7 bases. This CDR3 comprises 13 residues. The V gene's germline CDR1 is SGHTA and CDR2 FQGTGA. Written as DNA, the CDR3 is TGTGCCAGCAGCACCGGGGCCTACAATGAGCAGTTCTTC. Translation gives CASSTGAYNEQFF.

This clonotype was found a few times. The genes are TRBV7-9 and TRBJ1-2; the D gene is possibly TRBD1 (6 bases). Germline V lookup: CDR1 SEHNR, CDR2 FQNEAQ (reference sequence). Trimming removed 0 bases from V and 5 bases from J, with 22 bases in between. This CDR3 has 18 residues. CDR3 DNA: TGTGCCAGCAGCTTAGCGTCAGGAGACAGGAAACGTTTATATGGCTACACCTTC. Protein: CASSLASGDRKRLYGYTF.

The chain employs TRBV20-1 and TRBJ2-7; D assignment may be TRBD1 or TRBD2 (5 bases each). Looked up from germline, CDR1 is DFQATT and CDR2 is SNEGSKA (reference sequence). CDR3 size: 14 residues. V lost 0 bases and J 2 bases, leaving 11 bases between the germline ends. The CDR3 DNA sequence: TGCAGTGCTAGAGATCGGGGACGAACCTACGAGCAGTACTTC. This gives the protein CSARDRGRTYEQYF.

The CDR3 spells CASSVPGQGIHEQFF. The CDR3 nucleotides read TGTGCCAGCAGTGTCCCGGGACAGGGTATACATGAGCAGTTCTTC. This rearrangement joins TRBV25-1 to TRBJ2-1; TRBD1 aligns across 9 bases. The V gene end was trimmed by 4 bases and the J gene end by 8 bases; junction bases not matched to a gene: 9. The CDR3 sequence is 15 residues long. Germline loops: CDR1 MGHDK, CDR2 SYGVNS.

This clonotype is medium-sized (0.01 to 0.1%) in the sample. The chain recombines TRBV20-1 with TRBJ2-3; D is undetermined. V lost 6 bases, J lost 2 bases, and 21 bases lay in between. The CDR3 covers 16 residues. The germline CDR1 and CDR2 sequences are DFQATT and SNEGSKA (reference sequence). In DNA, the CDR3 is TGCAGTGCCGATACCGGGCCAACCATAACCACAGATACGCAGTATTTT. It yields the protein CSADTGPTITTDTQYF.

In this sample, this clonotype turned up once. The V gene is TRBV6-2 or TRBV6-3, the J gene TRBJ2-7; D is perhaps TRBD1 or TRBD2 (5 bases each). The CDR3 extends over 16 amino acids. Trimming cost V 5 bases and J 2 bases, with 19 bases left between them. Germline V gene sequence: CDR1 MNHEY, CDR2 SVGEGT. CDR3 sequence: CASSPLVWGRAYEQYF. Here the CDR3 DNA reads TGTGCCAGCAGTCCCCTGGTGTGGGGGAGAGCCTACGAGCAGTACTTC.

The CDR3 DNA sequence: TGTGCCAGCAGTACACGGGTCCGGGAGACCCAGTACTTC. Translated: CASSTRVRETQYF. V usage is TRBV27 and J usage is TRBJ2-5; D not resolved. Germline V gene lookup returns CDR1 MNHEY and CDR2 SMNVEV (reference sequence). V dropped 5 bases and J dropped 5 bases, with 12 bases sitting between them. The CDR3 extends over 13 amino acids.

CDR3 DNA sequence: TGTGCCAGCAGTCCTAGCGGGAGGTTTTACGGGGAGCTGTTTTTT. Amino acids: CASSPSGRFYGELFF. The rearrangement links TRBV27 to TRBJ2-2, with 11 bases identical to TRBD2. J lost 7 bases, V lost 5 bases, and 6 bases had no gene match. Germline values: CDR1 MNHEY, CDR2 SMNVEV (reference sequence). CDR3 length: 15 amino acids.

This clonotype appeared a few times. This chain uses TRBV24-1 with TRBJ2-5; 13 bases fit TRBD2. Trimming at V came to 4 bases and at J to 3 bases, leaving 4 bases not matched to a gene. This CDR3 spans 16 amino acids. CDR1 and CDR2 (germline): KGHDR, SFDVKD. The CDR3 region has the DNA TGTGCCACCAGTGACCCCGGACTAGCGGGGGAAGAGACCCAGTACTTC. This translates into CATSDPGLAGEETQYF.

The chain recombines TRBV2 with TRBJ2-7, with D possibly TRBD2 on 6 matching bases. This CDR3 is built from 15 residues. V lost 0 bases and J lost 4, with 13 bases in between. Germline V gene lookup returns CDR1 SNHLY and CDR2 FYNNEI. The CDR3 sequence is CASSEAPRLDYEQYF. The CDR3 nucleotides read TGTGCCAGCAGTGAAGCGCCGAGACTAGATTACGAGCAGTACTTC.